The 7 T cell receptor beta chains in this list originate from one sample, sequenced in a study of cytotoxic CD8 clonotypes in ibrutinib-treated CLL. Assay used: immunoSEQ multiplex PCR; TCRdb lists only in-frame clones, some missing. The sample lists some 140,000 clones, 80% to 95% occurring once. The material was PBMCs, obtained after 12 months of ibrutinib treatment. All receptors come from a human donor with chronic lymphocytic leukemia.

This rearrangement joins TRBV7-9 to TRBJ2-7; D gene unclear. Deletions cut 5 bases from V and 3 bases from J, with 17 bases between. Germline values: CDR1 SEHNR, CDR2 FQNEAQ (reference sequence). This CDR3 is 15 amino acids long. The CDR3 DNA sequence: TGTGCCAGCAGCCCCCGGGCCTCAAACCTCTACGAGCAGTACTTC. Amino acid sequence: CASSPRASNLYEQYF.

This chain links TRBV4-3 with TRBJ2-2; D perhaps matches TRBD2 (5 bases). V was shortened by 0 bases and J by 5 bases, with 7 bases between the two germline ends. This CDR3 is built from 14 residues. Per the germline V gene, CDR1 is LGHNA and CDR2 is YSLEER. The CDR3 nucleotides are TGCGCCAGCAGCCAAGATCGGGGTACCGGGGAGCTGTTTTTT. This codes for CASSQDRGTGELFF.

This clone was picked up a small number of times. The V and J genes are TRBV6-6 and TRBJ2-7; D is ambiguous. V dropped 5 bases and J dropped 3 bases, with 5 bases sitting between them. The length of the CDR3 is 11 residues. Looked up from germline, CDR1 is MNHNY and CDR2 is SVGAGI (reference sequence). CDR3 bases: TGTGCCAGCAGTCGAGGCTACGAGCAGTACTTC. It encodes CASSRGYEQYF.

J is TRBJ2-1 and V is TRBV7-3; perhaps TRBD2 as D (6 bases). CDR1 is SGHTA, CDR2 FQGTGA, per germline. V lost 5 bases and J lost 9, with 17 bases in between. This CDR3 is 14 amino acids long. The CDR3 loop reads CASSPISPGSEQFF. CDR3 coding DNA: TGTGCCAGCAGCCCAATTAGTCCCGGGAGTGAGCAGTTCTTC.

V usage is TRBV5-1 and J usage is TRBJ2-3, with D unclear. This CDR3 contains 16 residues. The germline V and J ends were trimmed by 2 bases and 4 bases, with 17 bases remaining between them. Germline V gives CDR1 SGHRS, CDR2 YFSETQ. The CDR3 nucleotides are TGCGCCAGCAGCTTTAACGGGCGGCCAGAGGCAGATACGCAGTATTTT. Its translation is CASSFNGRPEADTQYF.

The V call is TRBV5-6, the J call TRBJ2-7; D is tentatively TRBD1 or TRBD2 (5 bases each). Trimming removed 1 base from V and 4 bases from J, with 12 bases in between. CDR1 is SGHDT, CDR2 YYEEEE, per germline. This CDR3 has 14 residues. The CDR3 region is CASSLSGAFYEQYF. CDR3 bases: TGTGCCAGCAGCTTGTCCGGGGCTTTTTACGAGCAGTACTTC.

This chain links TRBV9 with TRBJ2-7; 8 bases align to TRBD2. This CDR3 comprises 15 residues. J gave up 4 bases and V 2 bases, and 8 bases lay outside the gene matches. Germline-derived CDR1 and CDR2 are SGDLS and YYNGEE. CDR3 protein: CASSVLAGYPYEQYF. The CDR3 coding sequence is TGTGCCAGCAGCGTTCTAGCGGGTTACCCATACGAGCAGTACTTC.